Below, 12 T cell receptor beta chains from the same sample are listed, as sequenced in a study of human T cells and chemical hapten exposure. Unfractionated whole blood yielded total RNA. TCRdb used MiXCR to reprocess the 5' RACE reads, holding one entry per CDR3 protein. The data contain 100,000 to 120,000 distinct CDR3 sequences, around a fifth of them singletons. All receptors come from a human donor in good health.

The chain carries TRBV10-3 and TRBJ1-4; possible D gene TRBD1, 6 bases. V dropped 10 bases and J dropped 3 bases, with 12 bases sitting between them. Germline V CDR1 and CDR2: ENHRY, SYGVKD. The CDR3 has 13 amino acids. CDR3 loop: CATVQGPNEKLFF. The CDR3 bases are TGTGCCACGGTACAGGGCCCTAATGAAAAACTGTTTTTT.

This clonotype showed up just a few times. The genes are TRBV11-3 and TRBJ2-1; D might be TRBD2 (5 bases). V shed 1 base and J shed 2 bases, with 9 bases lying between them. The CDR3 contains 15 residues. CDR1 is SGHNT, CDR2 YENEEA, per germline. CDR3 in DNA: TGTGCCAGCAGCTTAGGGCGGGTCCCCTACAATGAGCAGTTCTTC. This translates into CASSLGRVPYNEQFF.

J is TRBJ1-4 and V is TRBV30, with a tentative D call TRBD1 (5 bases). The CDR3 contains 14 residues. V was pared by 1 base and J by 3 bases, with 9 bases between. In germline, CDR1 is GTSNPN, CDR2 SVGIG (reference sequence). CDR3 bases: TGTGCCTGGAGTGCCACCAGGGCTAATGAAAAACTGTTTTTT. Its translation is CAWSATRANEKLFF.

The gene calls are TRBV5-6 and TRBJ2-3, with TRBD2 as a possible D gene (6 bases). CDR1 is SGHDT, CDR2 YYEEEE, per germline. The CDR3 runs to 16 residues. V was shortened by 0 bases and J by 0 bases, with 11 bases between the two germline ends. The CDR3 DNA reads as TGTGCCAGCAGCTTGGCTAGCGCCCTTAGCACAGATACGCAGTATTTT. This encodes CASSLASALSTDTQYF.

CDR3 coding DNA: TGTGCCAGCTCACCACTAAGCGAGGGATCCAACACTGAAGCTTTCTTT. Protein sequence: CASSPLSEGSNTEAFF. The chain couples TRBV18 to TRBJ1-1; D call uncertain. V lost 1 base and J lost 2, with 14 bases in between. Germline V gene lookup returns CDR1 KGHSH and CDR2 LQKENI. This CDR3 comprises 16 residues.

This chain connects TRBV7-2 to TRBJ2-1, with 10 bases matching TRBD2. This CDR3 is built from 16 residues. CDR1 is SGHTA, CDR2 FQGNSA, per germline. V lost 6 bases, J lost 1 base, and 6 bases stayed unmatched. The CDR3 spells CASSETSGFSYNEQFF. DNA for the CDR3: TGTGCCAGCAGTGAGACTAGCGGGTTTTCCTACAATGAGCAGTTCTTC.

The rearrangement links TRBV27 to TRBJ2-7; 8 bases fit TRBD1. Looked up from germline, CDR1 is MNHEY and CDR2 is SMNVEV (reference sequence). V was pared by 4 bases and J by 2 bases, with 10 bases of the junction left unmatched. CDR3 length: 16 amino acids. The DNA of the CDR3 is TGTGCCAGCAGTTCCATCCCGACAGGGGTGGCCTACGAGCAGTACTTC. It yields the protein CASSSIPTGVAYEQYF.

J is TRBJ2-7 and V is TRBV28, with D tentatively TRBD1 (6 bases). Germline CDR1 MDHEN, CDR2 SYDVKM. V lost 6 bases and J 2 bases, leaving 17 bases between the germline ends. This CDR3 comprises 15 residues. CDR3 protein: CASSPLGAGPYEQYF. As DNA, the CDR3 is TGTGCCAGCAGCCCATTGGGGGCAGGGCCCTACGAGCAGTACTTC.

The genes are TRBV20-1 and TRBJ1-5, with 9 bases that match TRBD1. The ends lost 3 bases at V and 6 bases at J; junction bases unmatched: 9. The CDR3 runs to 15 residues. In germline, CDR1 is DFQATT, CDR2 SNEGSKA (reference sequence). The CDR3 sequence is CSARATTGGSQPQHF. DNA of the CDR3: TGCAGTGCTAGGGCTACAACAGGGGGCAGTCAGCCCCAGCATTTT.

This clonotype has a handful of counts. The rearrangement links TRBV27 to TRBJ1-4, with D perhaps matching TRBD1 (6 bases). Trimming cost V 5 bases and J 8 bases, with 18 bases left between them. The CDR3 has 15 residues. Germline V CDR1 and CDR2: MNHEY, SMNVEV (reference sequence). The CDR3 DNA sequence: TGTGCCAGCAGTCCGCCCCAGTCCGGGGGCGAAAAACTGTTTTTT. It encodes CASSPPQSGGEKLFF.

This clonotype was observed a few times. V gene TRBV12-3 or TRBV12-4 combines with J gene TRBJ1-5; D is ambiguous. Trimming cost V 7 bases and J 3 bases, with 13 bases left between them. The length of the CDR3 is 14 residues. The CDR3 spells CASTVRDPNQPQHF. The DNA for the CDR3 is TGTGCCAGCACCGTGAGAGATCCCAATCAGCCCCAGCATTTT.

This clonotype was seen a few times. The chain uses TRBV6-5 and TRBJ1-3; D unclear. Germline values: CDR1 MNHEY, CDR2 SVGAGI. This CDR3 contains 17 residues. V shed 2 bases and J shed 3 bases, with 17 bases lying between them. As DNA, the CDR3 is TGTGCCAGCAGTTACGGTGGCGGTGGGAGAGGTGGAAACACCATATATTTT. Its protein is CASSYGGGGRGGNTIYF.